This T cell receptor beta chain was recorded in a study of T cells in Graves' hyperthyroidism and ophthalmopathy. Notes on the study in general: The blood repertoire included most of the expanded thyroid clonotypes above 0.001.

Investigators excluded patients with uncontrolled infection, other autoimmune disease, pregnancy or lactation. Fresh 10 ml peripheral blood yielded PBMCs. The CDR3 is made up of 13 amino acids. CDR1 and CDR2 from the germline V gene are WSHSY and SAAADI. Trimming stripped 7 bases from V and 8 bases from J, with 14 bases between. TCR beta CDR3 sequences were amplified from RNA transcripts. A first-round RT-PCR of the TCR CDR3 used the HTBI primer set. TCRdb passed the multiplex PCR reads through MiXCR, listing each CDR3 protein once. The repertoire has fewer than 650,000 distinct CDR3 sequences, approximately 14% of them found once; the top ten carry 5% to 7%. This clonotype showed up just a few times. The antigen is not known.

The chain recombines TRBV10-2 with TRBJ1-4; maybe TRBD1 (5 bases). Material for sequencing was blood. The receptor was isolated from a woman in her thirties with Graves' hyperthyroidism that later progressed to Graves' ophthalmopathy. The CDR3 protein is CASNGGLSEKLFF. The CDR3 nucleotides read TGCGCCAGCAACGGGGGATTATCCGAAAAACTGTTTTTT.